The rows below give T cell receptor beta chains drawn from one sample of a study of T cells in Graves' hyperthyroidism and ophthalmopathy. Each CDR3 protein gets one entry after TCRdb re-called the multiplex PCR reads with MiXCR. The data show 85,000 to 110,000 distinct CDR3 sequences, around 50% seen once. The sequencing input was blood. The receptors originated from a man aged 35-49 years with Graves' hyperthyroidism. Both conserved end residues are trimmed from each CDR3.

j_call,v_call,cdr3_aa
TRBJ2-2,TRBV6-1,ASKADTNTGELF
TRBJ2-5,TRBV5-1,ASSPGPNQETQY
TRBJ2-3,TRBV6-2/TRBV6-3,ASSPLTGAPTDTQY
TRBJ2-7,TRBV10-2,ASRGIAGGYEQY
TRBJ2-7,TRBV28,ASSQGPYEQY
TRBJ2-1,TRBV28,ASSLLVGGRRNEQF
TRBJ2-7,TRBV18,ASSPGGFGYEQY
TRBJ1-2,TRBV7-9,ASSLGSGGNGYT
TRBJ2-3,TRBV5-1,ATQGASSPDTQY
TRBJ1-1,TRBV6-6,ASRTTGYTEAF
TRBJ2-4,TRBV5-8,ASSFTGAKNIQY
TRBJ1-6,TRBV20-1,SAREWSSYNSPLH
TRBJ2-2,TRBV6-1,ASSEAGGQDTGELF
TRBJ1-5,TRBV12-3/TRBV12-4,ASNLPRTGTGNQPQH
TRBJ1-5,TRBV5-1,ASDDRVSNQPQH
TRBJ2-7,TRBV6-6,ASRVRVGVQY
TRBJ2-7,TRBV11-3,ASSFSGRTYEQY
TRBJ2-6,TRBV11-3,ASSYFRGSSGANVLT
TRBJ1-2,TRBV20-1,SARAALTGNYGYT
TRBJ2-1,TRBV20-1,SARNSGGADEQF
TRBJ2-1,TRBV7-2,ANSPTGLFNEQF
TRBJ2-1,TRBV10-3,AISVKRENEQF
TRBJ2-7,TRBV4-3,ASSQSTGAYEQY
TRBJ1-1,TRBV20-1,GARVSGSRTEAF
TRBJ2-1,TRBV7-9,ASSPGTLFHTYNEQF
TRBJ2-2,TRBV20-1,SARVGQGTGELF
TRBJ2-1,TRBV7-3,ASSPGLRYNEQF
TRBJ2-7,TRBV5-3,ASSFQGVYEQY
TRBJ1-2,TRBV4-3,ASSQDLGTELPYGYT
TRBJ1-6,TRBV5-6,ASSHRVTSPLH
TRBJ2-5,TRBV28,ASIPGGWETQY
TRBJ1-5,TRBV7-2,ASSLEVQPQH
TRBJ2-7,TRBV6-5,ASSYSSTVSSYEQY
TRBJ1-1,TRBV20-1,SAINPTRSIDAF
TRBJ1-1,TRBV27,ASSYGRMNTEAF
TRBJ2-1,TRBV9,ASPGQGYNEQF
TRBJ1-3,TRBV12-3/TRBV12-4,VSSHSGNTIY
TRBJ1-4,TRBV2,ATQRGATNEKPF
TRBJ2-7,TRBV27,ASSGQASSYEQY
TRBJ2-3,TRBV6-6,ASSYLLSRVDTDTQY
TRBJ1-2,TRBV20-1,SASTPQGSLGGYT
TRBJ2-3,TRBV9,ASSPWTGQADTQY
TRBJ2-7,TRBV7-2,ASSQPRARRPYEQY
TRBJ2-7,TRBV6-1,ASRKISGGADEQY
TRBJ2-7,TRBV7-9,ASSSTNSHEQY
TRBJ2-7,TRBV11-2,AWSSLTGTYTYEQY